A selection of T cell receptor beta chains follows, all from one sample in a study of vaccination and CD4 T cells after COVID-19. No antigen has been assigned to these receptors. Via MiXCR, TCRdb re-called the PCR reads, giving one row per CDR3 protein. This table holds more than 20,000 distinct CDR3 sequences, under 80% found once. Specimen: CD4+ T cells from blood, cultured in vitro. These receptors were collected from a human donor who had recovered from COVID-19. CDR3s include the opening cysteine and the closing phenylalanine or tryptophan. The order of the fields is clone size, V gene, J gene, D gene, CDR3 protein, CDR3 DNA. A D gene is named only where the DNA matches it firmly. Size values are once, few and many counts, or a class for expanded clones, and some rows have none.

clone size: NA
V gene: TRBV6-1
J gene: TRBJ1-5
D gene: TRBD1
CDR3 protein: CASSDRQGLYSNQPQHF
CDR3 DNA: TGTGCCAGCAGTGATAGACAGGGACTTTATAGCAATCAGCCCCAGCATTTT

clone size: NA
V gene: TRBV4-1
J gene: TRBJ1-3
D gene: NA
CDR3 protein: CASSLIQGGGNTIYF
CDR3 DNA: TGCGCCAGCAGCCTAATACAGGGAGGAGGAAACACCATATATTTT

clone size: NA
V gene: TRBV6-2/TRBV6-3
J gene: TRBJ1-1
D gene: NA
CDR3 protein: CASSPWANTEAFF
CDR3 DNA: TGTGCCAGCAGTCCGTGGGCGAACACTGAAGCTTTCTTT

clone size: few
V gene: TRBV24-1
J gene: TRBJ2-2
D gene: NA
CDR3 protein: CATSARAIAPPNTGELFF
CDR3 DNA: TGTGCCACCAGTGCCAGAGCAATTGCGCCCCCGAACACCGGGGAGCTGTTTTTT

clone size: NA
V gene: TRBV24-1
J gene: TRBJ2-1
D gene: NA
CDR3 protein: CATSDYQQLGEQFF
CDR3 DNA: TGTGCCACCAGTGACTACCAACAACTGGGTGAGCAGTTCTTC

clone size: NA
V gene: TRBV7-2
J gene: TRBJ2-2
D gene: TRBD1
CDR3 protein: CASSLQTRGYTGELFF
CDR3 DNA: TGTGCCAGCAGCTTACAAACCAGGGGGTACACCGGGGAGCTGTTTTTT

clone size: NA
V gene: TRBV11-3
J gene: TRBJ2-3
D gene: NA
CDR3 protein: CASSLARDHTQYF
CDR3 DNA: TGTGCCAGCAGCTTAGCCAGGGATCATACGCAGTATTTT

clone size: NA
V gene: TRBV7-2
J gene: TRBJ1-2
D gene: NA
CDR3 protein: CASSLMISGGYTF
CDR3 DNA: TGTGCCAGCAGCTTAATGATCTCGGGTGGCTACACCTTC

clone size: NA
V gene: TRBV19
J gene: TRBJ1-5
D gene: NA
CDR3 protein: CASAFRPGEGNQPQHF
CDR3 DNA: TGTGCCAGTGCCTTCCGACCGGGGGAGGGCAATCAGCCCCAGCATTTT

clone size: NA
V gene: TRBV6-5
J gene: TRBJ1-6
D gene: NA
CDR3 protein: CASSYLRTATNFNSPLHF
CDR3 DNA: TGTGCCAGCAGTTACTTACGGACAGCCACAAACTTTAATTCACCCCTCCACTTT

clone size: NA
V gene: TRBV7-2
J gene: TRBJ2-7
D gene: NA
CDR3 protein: CASSPVGNSYEQYF
CDR3 DNA: TGTGCCAGCAGCCCGGTGGGAAACTCCTACGAGCAGTACTTC

clone size: few
V gene: TRBV20-1
J gene: TRBJ1-2
D gene: NA
CDR3 protein: CSARPQRPLYRTPDYTF
CDR3 DNA: TGCAGTGCTAGGCCACAGCGGCCGCTATACAGGACCCCAGACTACACCTTC

clone size: NA
V gene: TRBV7-8
J gene: TRBJ1-1
D gene: NA
CDR3 protein: CASSPGVSMNTEAFF
CDR3 DNA: TGTGCCAGCAGCCCCGGAGTCTCCATGAACACTGAAGCTTTCTTT

clone size: NA
V gene: TRBV28
J gene: TRBJ1-3
D gene: NA
CDR3 protein: CASSLRGRTGNTIYF
CDR3 DNA: TGTGCCAGCAGTTTAAGGGGCAGAACTGGAAACACCATATATTTT

clone size: NA
V gene: TRBV4-3
J gene: TRBJ1-2
D gene: NA
CDR3 protein: CASSQDSGWGYTF
CDR3 DNA: TGCGCCAGCAGCCAAGATTCAGGGTGGGGCTACACCTTC

clone size: NA
V gene: TRBV5-8
J gene: TRBJ2-3
D gene: TRBD1
CDR3 protein: CASSLGHGQGLGPQYF
CDR3 DNA: TGTGCCAGCAGCCTCGGCCACGGACAGGGCCTTGGACCGCAGTATTTT

clone size: NA
V gene: TRBV12-3/TRBV12-4
J gene: TRBJ1-5
D gene: TRBD1
CDR3 protein: CASRGTGYHQPQHF
CDR3 DNA: TGTGCCAGCAGGGGGACAGGGTATCATCAGCCCCAGCATTTT

clone size: NA
V gene: TRBV18
J gene: TRBJ1-5
D gene: NA
CDR3 protein: CASSPPGREGNQPQHF
CDR3 DNA: TGTGCCAGCTCACCACCAGGGCGAGAGGGCAATCAGCCCCAGCATTTT

clone size: few
V gene: TRBV20-1
J gene: TRBJ1-6
D gene: TRBD1
CDR3 protein: CSAGSGTGMSPLHF
CDR3 DNA: TGCAGTGCTGGTTCCGGGACAGGGATGTCACCCCTCCACTTT

clone size: NA
V gene: TRBV20-1
J gene: TRBJ1-5
D gene: TRBD1
CDR3 protein: CSARQGGTQHF
CDR3 DNA: TGCAGTGCTAGACAGGGGGGGACCCAGCATTTT

clone size: NA
V gene: TRBV5-4
J gene: TRBJ2-5
D gene: TRBD2
CDR3 protein: CASSLSDGGETQYF
CDR3 DNA: TGTGCCAGCAGCTTGAGCGACGGGGGGGAGACCCAGTACTTC

clone size: NA
V gene: TRBV5-4
J gene: TRBJ1-2
D gene: NA
CDR3 protein: CASSYGGRGGDGYTF
CDR3 DNA: TGTGCCAGCAGCTATGGAGGCAGGGGCGGGGATGGCTACACCTTC

clone size: once
V gene: TRBV20-1
J gene: TRBJ2-2
D gene: NA
CDR3 protein: CSAVGRLSTGELFF
CDR3 DNA: TGCAGTGCTGTTGGCAGATTGAGTACCGGGGAGCTGTTTTTT

clone size: NA
V gene: TRBV6-1
J gene: TRBJ1-2
D gene: NA
CDR3 protein: CASSERAGDGYTF
CDR3 DNA: TGTGCCAGCAGTGAAAGAGCTGGCGACGGCTACACCTTC

clone size: NA
V gene: TRBV11-2
J gene: TRBJ2-1
D gene: NA
CDR3 protein: CASSFTGGKGDEQFF
CDR3 DNA: TGTGCCAGCAGCTTTACGGGGGGAAAGGGGGATGAGCAGTTCTTC

clone size: NA
V gene: TRBV20-1
J gene: TRBJ2-3
D gene: NA
CDR3 protein: CSARGTRDVGTDTQYF
CDR3 DNA: TGCAGTGCTAGAGGCACCCGGGACGTCGGAACAGATACGCAGTATTTT

clone size: NA
V gene: TRBV6-1
J gene: TRBJ2-7
D gene: NA
CDR3 protein: CASNLLGSYEQYF
CDR3 DNA: TGTGCCAGCAACCTACTAGGGTCTTACGAGCAGTACTTC

clone size: NA
V gene: TRBV11-2
J gene: TRBJ1-1
D gene: NA
CDR3 protein: CASSLVKGNTEAFF
CDR3 DNA: TGTGCCAGCAGCTTAGTCAAGGGGAACACTGAAGCTTTCTTT

clone size: few
V gene: TRBV20-1
J gene: TRBJ1-5
D gene: NA
CDR3 protein: CSAVLGTHNQPQHF
CDR3 DNA: TGCAGTGCTGTCCTAGGGACACACAATCAGCCCCAGCATTTT

clone size: few
V gene: TRBV7-2
J gene: TRBJ2-5
D gene: NA
CDR3 protein: CASSSSIQATQYF
CDR3 DNA: TGTGCCAGCAGCTCCTCTATCCAGGCGACCCAGTACTTC

clone size: NA
V gene: TRBV4-3
J gene: TRBJ1-1
D gene: NA
CDR3 protein: CASSQIRTVNTEAFF
CDR3 DNA: TGCGCCAGCAGCCAGATCCGGACAGTGAACACTGAAGCTTTCTTT

clone size: NA
V gene: TRBV6-2/TRBV6-3
J gene: TRBJ2-2
D gene: TRBD2
CDR3 protein: CASKLAVTTGELFF
CDR3 DNA: TGTGCCAGCAAGCTAGCGGTCACCACCGGGGAGCTGTTTTTT

clone size: NA
V gene: TRBV28
J gene: TRBJ2-3
D gene: TRBD2
CDR3 protein: CASSPWTSGRPDTQYF
CDR3 DNA: TGTGCCAGCAGTCCTTGGACTAGCGGGAGGCCAGATACGCAGTATTTT